This record concerns one T cell receptor (beta chain) sequence. This entry is derived from a study of T cells expressing NK-cell markers. Study in general: The study sequenced eight donors, seven HCMV-seropositive and one seronegative.

The authors generated TCR beta cDNA through 5'RACE template switching with UMIs. After re-calling the 5' RACE reads, TCRdb lists one entry per CDR3 protein, DNA absent. Its listing shows roughly 300,000 distinct CDR3 sequences. CDR1 is DFQATT, CDR2 SNEGSKA, per germline (reference sequence). The CDR3 consists of 15 residues. The V call is TRBV20-1, the J call TRBJ2-4. This receptor was identified in a woman aged 18-70 years in good health. Sequencing was performed on blood T cells: a sorted CD56 or NKG2C T cell subset, CD4+ or CD8+ T cells, or bulk PBMC T cells (not recorded which). The CDR3 reads CSARDQFIAKNIQYF.